Listed below are T cell receptor beta chains from one sample, sequenced in a study of T cell changes during pregnancy in multiple sclerosis. Profiling relied on immunoSEQ multiplex PCR, and the TCRdb table lists in-frame clones only, not all of them. This sample has fewer than 80,000 clones, with approximately 92% found just once. Source: peripheral blood, taken in the third trimester of pregnancy. Receptors originate from a female donor in good health, enrolled as a control in a pregnancy study. Both conserved end residues are part of each CDR3. D genes are given only for firm matches. Size is omitted from some rows. Given values are once, few, many or a class for expanded clones.

j_call: TRBJ2-5
d_call: NA
clone_size: once
v_call: TRBV20-1
cdr3_aa: CSDGRGETQYF
cdr3_nt: TGCAGTGACGGGAGAGGGGAGACCCAGTACTTC

j_call: TRBJ2-3
d_call: NA
clone_size: NA
v_call: TRBV2
cdr3_aa: CASTVDGIGTDTQYF
cdr3_nt: TGTGCCAGCACCGTGGACGGGATAGGCACAGATACGCAGTATTTT

j_call: TRBJ1-3
d_call: NA
clone_size: NA
v_call: TRBV18
cdr3_aa: CASLTTGPGNTIYF
cdr3_nt: TGTGCCAGCTTAACAACAGGGCCCGGAAACACCATATATTTT

j_call: TRBJ2-5
d_call: NA
clone_size: NA
v_call: TRBV29-1
cdr3_aa: CSVTFVIAGETQYF
cdr3_nt: TGCAGCGTTACGTTTGTGATAGCCGGCGAGACCCAGTACTTC

j_call: TRBJ2-2
d_call: TRBD1
clone_size: NA
v_call: TRBV19
cdr3_aa: CASSRGQINTGELFF
cdr3_nt: TGTGCCAGTAGTAGGGGACAGATAAACACCGGGGAGCTGTTTTTT

j_call: TRBJ2-5
d_call: TRBD2
clone_size: NA
v_call: TRBV15
cdr3_aa: CATSDRPATSGAPTQYF
cdr3_nt: TGTGCCACCAGCGACCGACCCGCGACTAGCGGGGCCCCAACCCAGTACTTC

j_call: TRBJ2-7
d_call: TRBD1
clone_size: NA
v_call: TRBV5-4
cdr3_aa: CASSFGTGSYEQYF
cdr3_nt: TGTGCCAGCAGCTTCGGGACAGGTTCATACGAGCAGTACTTC

j_call: TRBJ2-1
d_call: TRBD1
clone_size: NA
v_call: TRBV18
cdr3_aa: CASSRNGQGSRNEQFF
cdr3_nt: TGTGCCAGCTCACGCAATGGACAGGGAAGTAGGAATGAGCAGTTCTTC

j_call: TRBJ2-5
d_call: TRBD2
clone_size: NA
v_call: TRBV5-1
cdr3_aa: CASSLALAGGAETQYF
cdr3_nt: TGCGCCAGCAGCTTGGCCCTAGCGGGAGGCGCAGAGACCCAGTACTTC

j_call: TRBJ2-1
d_call: TRBD2
clone_size: NA
v_call: TRBV7-9
cdr3_aa: CASSPGLASGVGEQFF
cdr3_nt: TGTGCCAGCAGCCCAGGGTTGGCTAGCGGGGTAGGTGAGCAGTTCTTC

j_call: TRBJ2-2
d_call: TRBD1
clone_size: NA
v_call: TRBV27
cdr3_aa: CASSSLQGVVGELFF
cdr3_nt: TGTGCCAGCAGTTCCCTACAGGGGGTGGTCGGGGAGCTGTTTTTT

j_call: TRBJ2-2
d_call: NA
clone_size: NA
v_call: TRBV27
cdr3_aa: CASSFWGVGELFF
cdr3_nt: TGTGCCAGCAGTTTTTGGGGCGTTGGGGAGCTGTTTTTT

j_call: TRBJ1-1
d_call: TRBD1
clone_size: NA
v_call: TRBV6-5
cdr3_aa: CASRVTGVSTEAFF
cdr3_nt: TGTGCCAGCAGGGTTACAGGGGTGAGCACTGAAGCTTTCTTT

j_call: TRBJ1-3
d_call: NA
clone_size: NA
v_call: TRBV5-1
cdr3_aa: CASSLVGAGLTRHGAPSGNTIYF
cdr3_nt: TGCGCCAGCAGCTTGGTTGGGGCAGGGCTCACTCGGCATGGGGCACCCTCTGGAAACACCATATATTTT

j_call: TRBJ2-5
d_call: NA
clone_size: NA
v_call: TRBV5-4
cdr3_aa: CASSGGAWAETQYF
cdr3_nt: TGTGCCAGCAGCGGGGGGGCCTGGGCGGAGACCCAGTACTTC

j_call: TRBJ2-7
d_call: NA
clone_size: once
v_call: TRBV21-1
cdr3_aa: CASSGSGPAEQYF
cdr3_nt: TGTGCCAGCAGCGGTAGCGGTCCCGCCGAGCAGTACTTC

j_call: TRBJ2-6
d_call: NA
clone_size: many
v_call: TRBV10-3
cdr3_aa: CAISESEGSGANVLTF
cdr3_nt: TGTGCCATCAGTGAGTCAGAGGGCTCTGGGGCCAACGTCCTGACTTTC

j_call: TRBJ1-1
d_call: NA
clone_size: NA
v_call: TRBV19
cdr3_aa: CASSGENTEAFF
cdr3_nt: TGTGCCAGTTCCGGGGAGAACACTGAAGCTTTCTTT

j_call: TRBJ1-1
d_call: NA
clone_size: NA
v_call: TRBV18
cdr3_aa: CASSPGVGGDTEAFF
cdr3_nt: TGTGCCAGCTCACCAGGCGTAGGGGGGGACACTGAAGCTTTCTTT

j_call: TRBJ1-2
d_call: NA
clone_size: NA
v_call: TRBV27
cdr3_aa: CASGTTFGYGYTF
cdr3_nt: TGTGCCAGTGGGACTACATTCGGCTATGGCTACACCTTC

j_call: TRBJ1-1
d_call: NA
clone_size: few
v_call: TRBV10-3
cdr3_aa: CAIRSSGGWTEAFF
cdr3_nt: TGTGCCATCCGCTCCTCAGGTGGGTGGACTGAAGCTTTCTTT

j_call: TRBJ2-7
d_call: NA
clone_size: NA
v_call: TRBV2
cdr3_aa: CASSYTTATYEQYF
cdr3_nt: TGTGCCAGCAGTTATACGACAGCGACCTACGAGCAGTACTTC

j_call: TRBJ1-5
d_call: TRBD1
clone_size: NA
v_call: TRBV7-9
cdr3_aa: CASTPIEGADQPQHF
cdr3_nt: TGTGCCAGCACCCCGATCGAGGGGGCGGATCAGCCCCAGCATTTT

j_call: TRBJ1-1
d_call: NA
clone_size: NA
v_call: TRBV30
cdr3_aa: CAWSGESEAFF
cdr3_nt: TGTGCCTGGAGTGGGGAGAGTGAAGCTTTCTTT

j_call: TRBJ1-2
d_call: TRBD1
clone_size: NA
v_call: TRBV4-3
cdr3_aa: CASSQAFRGGVYGYTF
cdr3_nt: TGCGCCAGCAGCCAAGCTTTTAGAGGGGGCGTCTATGGCTACACCTTC

j_call: TRBJ1-1
d_call: TRBD1
clone_size: NA
v_call: TRBV5-6
cdr3_aa: CASSLGTGVMNTEAFF
cdr3_nt: TGTGCCAGCAGCTTGGGGACAGGGGTCATGAACACTGAAGCTTTCTTT

j_call: TRBJ2-7
d_call: TRBD1
clone_size: NA
v_call: TRBV15
cdr3_aa: CATRGDRGGEQYF
cdr3_nt: TGTGCCACCAGGGGGGACAGGGGCGGGGAGCAGTACTTC

j_call: TRBJ2-7
d_call: TRBD2
clone_size: NA
v_call: TRBV19
cdr3_aa: CASSIERGAEYEQYF
cdr3_nt: TGTGCCAGTAGTATAGAGCGGGGGGCGGAGTACGAGCAGTACTTC

j_call: TRBJ2-2
d_call: NA
clone_size: NA
v_call: TRBV7-3
cdr3_aa: CASSRVPSTSSTGELFF
cdr3_nt: TGTGCCAGCAGCCGAGTTCCCTCTACTAGCTCCACCGGGGAGCTGTTTTTT

j_call: TRBJ1-5
d_call: TRBD1
clone_size: NA
v_call: TRBV28
cdr3_aa: CASSWSGGQPQHF
cdr3_nt: TGTGCCAGCAGTTGGTCAGGGGGTCAGCCCCAGCATTTT

j_call: TRBJ2-5
d_call: TRBD1
clone_size: NA
v_call: TRBV7-8
cdr3_aa: CASSFTMTGRQETQYF
cdr3_nt: TGTGCCAGCAGCTTCACAATGACAGGGCGTCAAGAGACCCAGTACTTC

j_call: TRBJ2-1
d_call: NA
clone_size: NA
v_call: TRBV2
cdr3_aa: CASTGLIRDEQFF
cdr3_nt: TGTGCCAGCACCGGACTCATAAGGGATGAGCAGTTCTTC

j_call: TRBJ2-1
d_call: NA
clone_size: NA
v_call: TRBV4-3
cdr3_aa: CASSPRRLTYNEQFF
cdr3_nt: TGCGCCAGCAGCCCCCGGAGACTGACCTACAATGAGCAGTTCTTC

j_call: TRBJ1-1
d_call: TRBD1
clone_size: NA
v_call: TRBV19
cdr3_aa: CASHYAGTGTNEAFF
cdr3_nt: TGTGCCAGCCACTATGCCGGGACAGGCACAAATGAAGCTTTCTTT

j_call: TRBJ2-1
d_call: TRBD2
clone_size: NA
v_call: TRBV19
cdr3_aa: CASSNELAGGNEQFF
cdr3_nt: TGTGCCAGTAGTAATGAGTTAGCGGGGGGCAATGAGCAGTTCTTC

j_call: TRBJ2-3
d_call: NA
clone_size: NA
v_call: TRBV13
cdr3_aa: CASSPMDRPTDTQYF
cdr3_nt: TGTGCCAGCAGCCCTATGGACAGACCCACAGATACGCAGTATTTT

j_call: TRBJ2-2
d_call: NA
clone_size: NA
v_call: TRBV5-6
cdr3_aa: CASSLELGGTGELFF
cdr3_nt: TGTGCCAGCAGCTTGGAACTTGGCGGGACCGGGGAGCTGTTTTTT

j_call: TRBJ2-5
d_call: TRBD2
clone_size: NA
v_call: TRBV5-1
cdr3_aa: CASTAGGGQEETQYF
cdr3_nt: TGCGCCAGCACTGCTGGCGGGGGGCAGGAAGAGACCCAGTACTTC

j_call: TRBJ1-5
d_call: NA
clone_size: NA
v_call: TRBV5-8
cdr3_aa: CASSLYSGGYGQPQHF
cdr3_nt: TGTGCCAGCAGCTTGTACTCCGGGGGGTACGGTCAGCCCCAGCATTTT

j_call: TRBJ2-7
d_call: NA
clone_size: NA
v_call: TRBV27
cdr3_aa: CASAQGGNYEQYF
cdr3_nt: TGTGCCAGCGCCCAGGGGGGCAACTACGAGCAGTACTTC

j_call: TRBJ2-1
d_call: TRBD2
clone_size: NA
v_call: TRBV10-3
cdr3_aa: CAISYVKGRGTSAYEQFF
cdr3_nt: TGTGCCATCAGCTACGTGAAGGGGCGCGGGACTAGCGCTTATGAGCAGTTCTTC

j_call: TRBJ2-1
d_call: TRBD2
clone_size: NA
v_call: TRBV5-1
cdr3_aa: CASSLDPTSAYNEQFF
cdr3_nt: TGCGCCAGCAGCTTGGATCCGACTAGCGCCTACAATGAGCAGTTCTTC

j_call: TRBJ1-3
d_call: NA
clone_size: NA
v_call: TRBV10-1
cdr3_aa: CASSEAQLGNTIYF
cdr3_nt: TGCGCCAGCAGTGAGGCCCAGTTGGGAAACACCATATATTTT

j_call: TRBJ2-3
d_call: NA
clone_size: NA
v_call: TRBV7-3
cdr3_aa: CASSLVGGTDTQYF
cdr3_nt: TGTGCCAGCAGCTTAGTAGGGGGCACAGATACGCAGTATTTT

j_call: TRBJ2-5
d_call: NA
clone_size: NA
v_call: TRBV7-9
cdr3_aa: CASSLTGLETQYF
cdr3_nt: TGTGCCAGCAGTTTGACTGGCCTAGAGACCCAGTACTTC

j_call: TRBJ1-1
d_call: NA
clone_size: NA
v_call: TRBV12-5
cdr3_aa: CASGPGRESEAFF
cdr3_nt: TGTGCTAGTGGTCCCGGGAGAGAGTCGGAAGCTTTCTTT

j_call: TRBJ2-7
d_call: TRBD2
clone_size: NA
v_call: TRBV11-1
cdr3_aa: CASSLLAGSSYEQYF
cdr3_nt: TGTGCCAGCAGCTTACTAGCGGGAAGCTCCTACGAGCAGTACTTC

j_call: TRBJ1-4
d_call: NA
clone_size: NA
v_call: TRBV6-5
cdr3_aa: CASSYNPLGSNEKLFF
cdr3_nt: TGTGCCAGCAGTTACAACCCTCTCGGGTCTAATGAAAAACTGTTTTTT

j_call: TRBJ2-1
d_call: NA
clone_size: NA
v_call: TRBV7-9
cdr3_aa: CASSPPNPADEQFF
cdr3_nt: TGTGCCAGCAGCCCTCCCAACCCCGCGGATGAGCAGTTCTTC

j_call: TRBJ2-3
d_call: NA
clone_size: NA
v_call: TRBV5-6
cdr3_aa: CASSLSPLRFTDTQYF
cdr3_nt: TGTGCCAGCAGCTTGTCCCCATTGCGATTTACAGATACGCAGTATTTT

j_call: TRBJ2-5
d_call: TRBD2
clone_size: NA
v_call: TRBV7-7
cdr3_aa: CASSLGLGTSVQETQYF
cdr3_nt: TGTGCTAGCAGCTTAGGTCTTGGGACTAGCGTACAAGAGACCCAGTACTTC

j_call: TRBJ1-5
d_call: NA
clone_size: NA
v_call: TRBV15
cdr3_aa: CATSRYRVAQPQHF
cdr3_nt: TGTGCCACCAGCAGATACAGGGTTGCTCAGCCCCAGCATTTT

j_call: TRBJ1-1
d_call: TRBD1
clone_size: NA
v_call: TRBV7-2
cdr3_aa: CASRYTGGTEAFF
cdr3_nt: TGTGCCAGCAGATATACAGGGGGCACTGAAGCTTTCTTT

j_call: TRBJ2-7
d_call: TRBD1
clone_size: NA
v_call: TRBV19
cdr3_aa: CATRPGQGAYEQYF
cdr3_nt: TGTGCCACTCGACCGGGACAGGGTGCGTACGAGCAGTACTTC

j_call: TRBJ2-1
d_call: TRBD2
clone_size: NA
v_call: TRBV7-2
cdr3_aa: CASSQGGSGGNWAFF
cdr3_nt: TGTGCCAGCAGCCAGGGCGGGAGCGGGGGGAATTGGGCGTTCTTC

j_call: TRBJ2-2
d_call: TRBD2
clone_size: once
v_call: TRBV5-1
cdr3_aa: CASSLAGSGIAGELFF
cdr3_nt: TGCGCCAGCAGCTTGGCCGGAAGCGGGATCGCCGGGGAGCTGTTTTTT

j_call: TRBJ2-2
d_call: NA
clone_size: NA
v_call: TRBV12-2
cdr3_aa: CASRLARTRGGRNTGELFF
cdr3_nt: TGTGCAAGTCGCTTAGCCCGAACGCGGGGCGGGAGGAACACCGGGGAGCTGTTTTTT